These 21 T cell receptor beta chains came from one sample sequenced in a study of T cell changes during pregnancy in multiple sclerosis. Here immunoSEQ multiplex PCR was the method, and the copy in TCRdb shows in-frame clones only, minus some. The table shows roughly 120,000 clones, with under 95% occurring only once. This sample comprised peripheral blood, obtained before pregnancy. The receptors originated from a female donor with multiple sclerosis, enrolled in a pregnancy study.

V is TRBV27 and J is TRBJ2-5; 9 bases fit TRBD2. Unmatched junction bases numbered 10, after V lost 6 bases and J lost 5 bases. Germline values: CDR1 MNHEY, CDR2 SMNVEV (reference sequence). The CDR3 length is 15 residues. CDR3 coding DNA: TGTGCCAGCAGCCCCTTAGCGGGAGAAGTGGAGACCCAGTACTTC. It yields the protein CASSPLAGEVETQYF.

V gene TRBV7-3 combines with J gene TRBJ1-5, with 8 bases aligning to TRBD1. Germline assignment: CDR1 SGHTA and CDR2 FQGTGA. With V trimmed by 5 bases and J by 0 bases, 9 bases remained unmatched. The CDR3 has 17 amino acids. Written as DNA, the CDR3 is TGTGCCAGCAGCAATTACCCGACAGGGGATAGCAATCAGCCCCAGCATTTT. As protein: CASSNYPTGDSNQPQHF.

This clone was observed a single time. The CDR3, as DNA: TGTGCCTGGAGTGCGAGGGATCTACGGGGTACGCAGTATTTT. This translates into CAWSARDLRGTQYF. This chain links TRBV30 with TRBJ2-3, with a possible D match to TRBD2 (5 bases). V dropped 1 base and J dropped 8 bases, with 16 bases sitting between them. The length of the CDR3 is 14 residues. The germline V gene encodes CDR1 GTSNPN and CDR2 SVGIG (reference sequence).

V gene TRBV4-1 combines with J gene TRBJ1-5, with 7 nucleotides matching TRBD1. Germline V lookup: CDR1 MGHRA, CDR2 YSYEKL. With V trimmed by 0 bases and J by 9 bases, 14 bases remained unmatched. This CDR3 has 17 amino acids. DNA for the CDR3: TGCGCCAGCAGCCAAGATTCCGGGACGACAGGGTTAAGGCCCCAGCATTTT. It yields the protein CASSQDSGTTGLRPQHF.

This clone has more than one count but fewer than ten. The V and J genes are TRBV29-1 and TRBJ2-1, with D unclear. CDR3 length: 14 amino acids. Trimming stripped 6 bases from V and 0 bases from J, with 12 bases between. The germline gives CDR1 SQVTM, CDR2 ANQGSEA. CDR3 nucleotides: TGCAGCGTGCAGCGTTCCGGCTCCTACAATGAGCAGTTCTTC. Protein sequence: CSVQRSGSYNEQFF.

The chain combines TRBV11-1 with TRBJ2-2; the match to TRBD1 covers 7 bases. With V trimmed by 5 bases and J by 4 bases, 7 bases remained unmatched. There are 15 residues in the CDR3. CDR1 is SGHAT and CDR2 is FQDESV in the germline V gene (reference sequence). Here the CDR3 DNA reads TGTGCCAGCAGCCTAGACAGGGCCCTCACCGGGGAGCTGTTTTTT. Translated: CASSLDRALTGELFF.

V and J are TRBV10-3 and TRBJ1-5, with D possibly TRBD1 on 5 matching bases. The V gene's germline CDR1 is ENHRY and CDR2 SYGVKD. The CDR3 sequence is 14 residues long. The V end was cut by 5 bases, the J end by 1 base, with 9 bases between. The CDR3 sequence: CAISPGLSNQPQHF. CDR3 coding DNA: TGTGCCATCAGTCCAGGGTTGAGCAATCAGCCCCAGCATTTT.

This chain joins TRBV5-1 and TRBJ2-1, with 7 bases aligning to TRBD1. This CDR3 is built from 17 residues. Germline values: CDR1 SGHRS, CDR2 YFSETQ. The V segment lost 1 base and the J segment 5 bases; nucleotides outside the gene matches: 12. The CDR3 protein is CASSLTMTGWVDNEQFF. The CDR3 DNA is TGCGCCAGCAGCTTGACCATGACAGGGTGGGTGGACAATGAGCAGTTCTTC.

CDR3 DNA: TGTGCCAGCAGTGAGCAAGGGGTTAATGAAAAACTGTTTTTT. Protein: CASSEQGVNEKLFF. The V call is TRBV6-1, the J call TRBJ1-4; D perhaps matches TRBD1 (5 bases). Germline V gene sequence: CDR1 MNHNS, CDR2 SASEGT. The CDR3 is 14 residues long. The V end was cut by 3 bases, the J end by 4 bases, with 9 bases between.

The CDR3 is CAGRRGGGDTQYF. As DNA, the CDR3 is TGTGCCGGGCGGCGGGGGGGCGGAGATACGCAGTATTTT. J is TRBJ2-3 and V is TRBV30; 9 nucleotides agree with TRBD2. The CDR3 loop spans 13 amino acids. Germline lookup yields CDR1 GTSNPN and CDR2 SVGIG (reference sequence). V was pared by 8 bases and J by 5 bases, with 8 bases of the junction left unmatched.

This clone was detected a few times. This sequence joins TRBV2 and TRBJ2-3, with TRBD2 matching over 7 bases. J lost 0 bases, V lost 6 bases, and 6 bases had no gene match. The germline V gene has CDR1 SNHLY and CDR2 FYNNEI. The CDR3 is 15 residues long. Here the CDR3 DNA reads TGTGCCAGCAGCGACGGGGGGACTAGCACAGATACGCAGTATTTT. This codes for CASSDGGTSTDTQYF.

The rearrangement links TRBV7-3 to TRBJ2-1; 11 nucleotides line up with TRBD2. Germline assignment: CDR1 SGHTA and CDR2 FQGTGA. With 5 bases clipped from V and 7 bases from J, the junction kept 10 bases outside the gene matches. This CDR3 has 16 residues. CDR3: CASSASGGPAVNEQFF. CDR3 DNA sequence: TGTGCCAGCAGCGCTAGCGGGGGGCCGGCCGTTAATGAGCAGTTCTTC. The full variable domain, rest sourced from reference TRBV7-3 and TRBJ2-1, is GAGVSQTPSNKVTEKGKYVELRCDPISGHTALYWYRQSLGQGPEFLIYFQGTGAADDSGLPNDRFFAVRPEGSVSTLKIQRTERGDSAVYLCASSASGGPAVNEQFFGPGTRLTVL.

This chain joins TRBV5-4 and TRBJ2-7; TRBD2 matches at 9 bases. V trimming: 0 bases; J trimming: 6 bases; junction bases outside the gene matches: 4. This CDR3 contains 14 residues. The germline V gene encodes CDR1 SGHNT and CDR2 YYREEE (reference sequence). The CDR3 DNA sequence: TGTGCCAGCAGCTTGGCCAGCGGGGGGAGCGAGCAGTACTTC. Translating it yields CASSLASGGSEQYF.

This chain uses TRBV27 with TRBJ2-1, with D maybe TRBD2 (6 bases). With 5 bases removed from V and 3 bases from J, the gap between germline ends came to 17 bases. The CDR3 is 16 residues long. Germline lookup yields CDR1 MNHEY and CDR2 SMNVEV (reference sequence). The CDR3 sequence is CASSLLTSIVYNEQFF. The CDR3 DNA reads TGTGCCAGCAGTCTTCTGACTAGTATCGTCTACAATGAGCAGTTCTTC.

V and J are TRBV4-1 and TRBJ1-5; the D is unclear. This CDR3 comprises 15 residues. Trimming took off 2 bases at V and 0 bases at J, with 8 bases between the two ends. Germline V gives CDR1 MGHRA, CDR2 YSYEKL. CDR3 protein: CASSQRQDSNQPQHF. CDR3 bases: TGCGCCAGCAGCCAACGGCAGGATAGCAATCAGCCCCAGCATTTT.

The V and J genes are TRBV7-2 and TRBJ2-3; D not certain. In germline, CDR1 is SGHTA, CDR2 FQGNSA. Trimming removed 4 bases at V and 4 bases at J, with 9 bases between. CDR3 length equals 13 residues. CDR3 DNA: TGTGCCAGCAGCTCCCCTAACGCAGATACGCAGTATTTT. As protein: CASSSPNADTQYF.

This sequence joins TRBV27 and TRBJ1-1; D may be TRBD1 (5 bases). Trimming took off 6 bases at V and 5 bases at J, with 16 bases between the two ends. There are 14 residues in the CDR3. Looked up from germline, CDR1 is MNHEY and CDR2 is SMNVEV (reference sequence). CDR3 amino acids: CASSTGGFGTEAFF. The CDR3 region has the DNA TGTGCCAGCAGCACAGGTGGTTTTGGTACTGAAGCTTTCTTT.

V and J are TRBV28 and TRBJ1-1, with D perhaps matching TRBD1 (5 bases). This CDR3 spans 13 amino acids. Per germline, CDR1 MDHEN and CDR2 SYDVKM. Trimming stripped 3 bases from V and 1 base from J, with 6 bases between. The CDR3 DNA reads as TGTGCCAGCAGTTTGGGGCAGAACACTGAAGCTTTCTTT. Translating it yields CASSLGQNTEAFF.

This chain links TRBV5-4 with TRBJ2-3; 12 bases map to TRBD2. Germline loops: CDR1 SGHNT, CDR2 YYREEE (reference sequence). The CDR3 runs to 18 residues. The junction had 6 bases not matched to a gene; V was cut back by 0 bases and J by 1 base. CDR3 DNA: TGTGCCAGCAGCTTGGCCCTAGCGGGGGGGCTTGGCACAGATACGCAGTATTTT. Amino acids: CASSLALAGGLGTDTQYF.

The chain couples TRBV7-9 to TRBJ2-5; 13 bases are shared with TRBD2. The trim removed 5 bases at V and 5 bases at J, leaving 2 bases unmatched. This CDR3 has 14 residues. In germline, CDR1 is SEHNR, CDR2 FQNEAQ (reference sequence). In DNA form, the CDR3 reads TGTGCCAGCAGCCAGACTAGCGGGAGGGAGACCCAGTACTTC. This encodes CASSQTSGRETQYF.

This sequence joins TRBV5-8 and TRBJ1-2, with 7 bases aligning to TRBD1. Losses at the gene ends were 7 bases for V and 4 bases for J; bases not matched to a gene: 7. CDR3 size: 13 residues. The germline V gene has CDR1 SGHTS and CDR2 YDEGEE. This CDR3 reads CASGTGVGYGYTF. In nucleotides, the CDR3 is TGTGCCAGCGGAACAGGGGTTGGCTATGGCTACACCTTC.